This TCR beta chain was recorded in a study of T cell clonality in common variable immunodeficiency. CDR1 DFQATT and CDR2 SNEGSKA come from the germline V gene (reference sequence). Trimming removed 4 bases from V and 5 bases from J, with 11 bases in between. This CDR3 has 13 residues. At least ten counts were recorded for this clone. Read sequence stops 3 residues before the CDR3 end, and the germline J gene provides the missing end. Only in-frame clones appear in the TCRdb table, and some are missing; sequencing was by immunoSEQ multiplex PCR. In total the sample includes about 34,000 clones, none of them seen once.

What was sequenced was peripheral blood mononuclear cells. This sequence joins TRBV20-1 and TRBJ2-2; tentative D call: TRBD1 (5 bases). This clonotype was sampled from a person between 18 and 69 years old in good health. The covered CDR3 bases are TGCAGTGCTACCGGCAGGGTAACCGGGGAG. Protein product: CSATGRVTGE. The entire CDR3 reads CSATGRVTGELFF.